The present entry profiles one TCR beta chain with its context. This clonotype was picked up many times. Its antigen remains unidentified. The sample holds no much larger clone one base away, and base qualities are not on file. The CDR3 goes from the cysteine to the phenylalanine over 13 residues. Only CDR3 DNA is held: 39 bases, read in frame from base 1. The germline V end is reduced by 4 bases and the J end by 3 bases; junction bases left unmatched: 4. The germline V gene (reference sequence) gives CDR1 as DFQATT and CDR2 as SNEGSKA. The sample originates from a study of T cell repertoires in cytomegalovirus infection (dated by TCRdb to the late 2010s). As for the study more broadly: Donor HLA type was relevant to the analysis, as public TCR beta signatures indicated carriage of CMV infection together with the matching HLA type.

Instrument on record: Illumina HiSeq 1500. TCRdb ran its own pipeline on the public reads, namely fastp trimming at Q25 and MiXCR clone calling, and kept in-frame beta chains. All rows with the same CDR3 protein become a single entry with the most common DNA and genes. The sample profile shows 310,000 or so distinct CDR3 sequences; approximately 10% of them were found once. The ten largest clonotypes hold around 2.6% of the sample. What the authors observed across the whole study: Carriers of CMV infection plus the relevant HLA type were discriminated by the cumulative frequency of public TCR beta family members in the study cohort and in an independent approximately 340-donor cohort. In the ex vivo response, HLA-C-restricted CMV-specific TCR beta clonotypes were dominant, and in two of eight donors the single most frequent clonotype came from this HLA-C-restricted group.

Recombination connected TRBV20-1 to TRBJ1-1; 8 central bases correspond to TRBD1. This clonotype originated in a human donor in good health (CMV status not recorded). Some clones in this sample may be carry-over from other donors' samples. The sequenced sample was PBMCs. CDR3 sequence: CSATPQGDTEAFF. In nucleotide form, the sequence is TGCAGTGCTACGCCACAGGGGGACACTGAAGCTTTCTTT.